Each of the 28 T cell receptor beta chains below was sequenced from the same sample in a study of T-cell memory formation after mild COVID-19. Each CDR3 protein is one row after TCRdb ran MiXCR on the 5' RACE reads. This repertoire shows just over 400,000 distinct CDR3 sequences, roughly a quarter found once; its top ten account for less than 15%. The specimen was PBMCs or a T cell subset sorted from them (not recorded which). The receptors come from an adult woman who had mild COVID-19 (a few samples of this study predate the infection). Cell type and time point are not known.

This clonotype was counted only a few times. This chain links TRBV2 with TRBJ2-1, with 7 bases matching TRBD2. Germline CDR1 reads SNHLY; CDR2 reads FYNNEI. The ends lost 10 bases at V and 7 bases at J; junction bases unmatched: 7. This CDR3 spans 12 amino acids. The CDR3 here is CAIRTRWNEQFF. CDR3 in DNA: TGTGCCATTCGGACTAGGTGGAATGAGCAGTTCTTC.

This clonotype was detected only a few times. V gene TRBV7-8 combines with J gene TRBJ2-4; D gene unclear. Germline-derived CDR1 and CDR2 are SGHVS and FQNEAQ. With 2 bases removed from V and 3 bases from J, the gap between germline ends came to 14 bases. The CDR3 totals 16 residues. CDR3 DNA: TGTGCCAGCAGCTTAACCCGGGCCAATAGCAAAAACATTCAGTACTTC. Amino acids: CASSLTRANSKNIQYF.

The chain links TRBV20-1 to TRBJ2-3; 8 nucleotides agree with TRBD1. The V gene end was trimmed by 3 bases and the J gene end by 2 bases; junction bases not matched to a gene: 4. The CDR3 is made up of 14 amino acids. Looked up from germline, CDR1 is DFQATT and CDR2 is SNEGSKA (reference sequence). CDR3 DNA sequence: TGCAGTGCTAGTGCAGGGGGCTTCACAGATACGCAGTATTTT. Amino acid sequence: CSASAGGFTDTQYF.

CDR3 amino acids: CSADDSLDEQYF. For the CDR3, the DNA is TGCAGTGCTGATGACAGTTTGGACGAGCAGTACTTC. The chain employs TRBV20-1 and TRBJ2-7, with TRBD1 as a possible D gene (5 bases). This CDR3 is 12 amino acids long. From germline, CDR1 is DFQATT and CDR2 SNEGSKA (reference sequence). Trimming cost V 5 bases and J 5 bases, with 13 bases left between them.

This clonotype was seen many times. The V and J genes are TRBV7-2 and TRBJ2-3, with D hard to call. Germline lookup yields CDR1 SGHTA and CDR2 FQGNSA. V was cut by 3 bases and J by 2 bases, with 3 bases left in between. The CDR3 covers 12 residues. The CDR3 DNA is TGTGCCAGCAGCTTGTACACAGATACGCAGTATTTT. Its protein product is CASSLYTDTQYF.

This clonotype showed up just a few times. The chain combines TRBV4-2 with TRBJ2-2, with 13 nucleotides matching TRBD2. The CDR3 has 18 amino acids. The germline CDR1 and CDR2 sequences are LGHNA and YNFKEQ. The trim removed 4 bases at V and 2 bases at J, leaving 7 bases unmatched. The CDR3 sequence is CASSRLLAGGPNTGELFF. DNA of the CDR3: TGTGCCAGCAGCCGCCTACTAGCGGGAGGGCCTAACACCGGGGAGCTGTTTTTT.

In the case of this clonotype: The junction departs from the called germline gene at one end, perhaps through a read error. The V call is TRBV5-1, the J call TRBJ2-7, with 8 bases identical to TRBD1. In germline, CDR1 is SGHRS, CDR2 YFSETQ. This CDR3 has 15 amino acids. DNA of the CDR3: TGCGCTAGCAGCTTGGGATACGGACAGGGATACGAGCAGTACTTC. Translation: CASSLGYGQGYEQYF.

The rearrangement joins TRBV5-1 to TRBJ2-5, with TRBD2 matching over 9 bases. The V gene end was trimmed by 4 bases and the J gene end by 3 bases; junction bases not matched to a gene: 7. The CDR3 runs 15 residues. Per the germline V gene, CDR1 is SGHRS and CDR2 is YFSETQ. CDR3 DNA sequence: TGCGCCAGCAGCGCGGGGGGGCCACGGAAAGAGACCCAGTACTTC. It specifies CASSAGGPRKETQYF. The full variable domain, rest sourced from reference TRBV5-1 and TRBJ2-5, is KAGVTQTPRYLIKTRGQQVTLSCSPISGHRSVSWYQQTPGQGLQFLFEYFSETQRNKGNFPGRFSGRQFSNSRSEMNVSTLELGDSALYLCASSAGGPRKETQYFGPGTRLLVL.

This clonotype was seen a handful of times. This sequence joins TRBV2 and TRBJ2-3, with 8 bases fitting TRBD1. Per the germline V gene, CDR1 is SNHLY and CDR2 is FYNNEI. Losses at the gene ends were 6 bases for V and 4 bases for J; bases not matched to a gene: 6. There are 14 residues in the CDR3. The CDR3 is CASRLDRVSDTQYF. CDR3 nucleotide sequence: TGTGCCAGCAGGCTGGACAGGGTCTCAGATACGCAGTATTTT.

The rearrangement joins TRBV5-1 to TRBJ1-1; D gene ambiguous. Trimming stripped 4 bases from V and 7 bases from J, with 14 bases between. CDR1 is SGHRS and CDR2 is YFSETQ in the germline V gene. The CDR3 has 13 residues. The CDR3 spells CASSANGRGEAFF. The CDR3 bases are TGCGCCAGCAGCGCTAATGGGCGGGGTGAAGCTTTCTTT.

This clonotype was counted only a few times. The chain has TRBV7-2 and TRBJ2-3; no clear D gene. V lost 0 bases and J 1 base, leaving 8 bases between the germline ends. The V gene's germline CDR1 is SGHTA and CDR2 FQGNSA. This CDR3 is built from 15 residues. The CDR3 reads CASSLAGSRTDTQYF. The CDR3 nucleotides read TGTGCCAGCAGCTTAGCGGGTAGTCGCACAGATACGCAGTATTTT.

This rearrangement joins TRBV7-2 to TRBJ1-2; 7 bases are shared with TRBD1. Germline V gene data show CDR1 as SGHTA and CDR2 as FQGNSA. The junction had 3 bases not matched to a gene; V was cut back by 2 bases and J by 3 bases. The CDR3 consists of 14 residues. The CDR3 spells CASSLRQGDYGYTF. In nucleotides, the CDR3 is TGTGCCAGCAGCTTAAGACAGGGTGACTATGGCTACACCTTC.

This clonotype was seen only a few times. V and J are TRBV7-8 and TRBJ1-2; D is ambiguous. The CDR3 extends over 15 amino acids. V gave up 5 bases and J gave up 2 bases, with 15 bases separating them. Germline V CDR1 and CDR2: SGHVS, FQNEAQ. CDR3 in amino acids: CASSPSGGPNYGYTF. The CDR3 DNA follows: TGTGCCAGCAGCCCATCAGGAGGGCCCAACTATGGCTACACCTTC.

The CDR3 coding sequence is TGCAGCGTTAAGGGGGGAGGCACAGGGTATGAGCAGTTCTTC. This encodes CSVKGGGTGYEQFF. The gene calls are TRBV29-1 and TRBJ2-1; either TRBD1 or TRBD2 may supply D (6 bases each). The CDR3 is 14 amino acids. The ends were cut back, 5 bases at V and 8 bases at J, with 19 bases in the middle. CDR1 SQVTM and CDR2 ANQGSEA come from the germline V gene.

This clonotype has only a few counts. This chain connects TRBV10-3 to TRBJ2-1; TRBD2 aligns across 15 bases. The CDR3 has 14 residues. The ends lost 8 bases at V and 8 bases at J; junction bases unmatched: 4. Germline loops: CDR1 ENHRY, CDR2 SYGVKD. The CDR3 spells CAIRGLAGGHEQFF. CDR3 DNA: TGTGCCATCCGCGGACTAGCGGGGGGGCATGAGCAGTTCTTC.

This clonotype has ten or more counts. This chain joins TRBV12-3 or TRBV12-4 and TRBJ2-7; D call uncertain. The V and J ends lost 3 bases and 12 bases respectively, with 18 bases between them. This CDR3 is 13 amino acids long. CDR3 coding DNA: TGTGCCAGCAGTTTGAGTGCGCTCGGCAGGCTGTACTTC. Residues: CASSLSALGRLYF.

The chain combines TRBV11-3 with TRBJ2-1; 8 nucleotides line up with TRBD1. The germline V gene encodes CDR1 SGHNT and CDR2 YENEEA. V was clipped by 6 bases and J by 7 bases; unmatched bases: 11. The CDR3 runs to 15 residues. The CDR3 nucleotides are TGTGCCAGCAGTTCGTCCGGGACAGGTTCTAATGAGCAGTTCTTC. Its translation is CASSSSGTGSNEQFF.

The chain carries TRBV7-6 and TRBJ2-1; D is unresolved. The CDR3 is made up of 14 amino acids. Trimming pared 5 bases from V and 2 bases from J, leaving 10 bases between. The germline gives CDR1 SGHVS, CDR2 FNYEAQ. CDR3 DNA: TGTGCCAGCAGCCCGACACCGACCTACAATGAGCAGTTCTTC. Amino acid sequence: CASSPTPTYNEQFF.

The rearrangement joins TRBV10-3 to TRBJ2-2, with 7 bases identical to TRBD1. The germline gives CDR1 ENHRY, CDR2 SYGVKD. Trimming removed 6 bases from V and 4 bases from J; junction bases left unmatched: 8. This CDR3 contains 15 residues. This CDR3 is CAISTGAISTGELFF. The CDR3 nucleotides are TGTGCCATCAGCACAGGGGCCATTAGCACCGGGGAGCTGTTTTTT.

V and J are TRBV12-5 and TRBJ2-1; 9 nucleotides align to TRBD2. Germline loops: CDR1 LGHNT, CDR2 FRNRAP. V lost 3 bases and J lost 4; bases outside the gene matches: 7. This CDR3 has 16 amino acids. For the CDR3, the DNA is TGTGCTAGTGGTTTACTAGCGGGCCGATTTTACAATGAGCAGTTCTTC. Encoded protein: CASGLLAGRFYNEQFF.

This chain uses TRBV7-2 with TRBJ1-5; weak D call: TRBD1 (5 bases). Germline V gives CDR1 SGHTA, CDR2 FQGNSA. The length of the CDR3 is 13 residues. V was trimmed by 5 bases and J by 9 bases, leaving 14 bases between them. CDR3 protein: CASSLGVGPPQHF. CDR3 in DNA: TGTGCCAGCAGCCTAGGGGTGGGTCCGCCCCAGCATTTT. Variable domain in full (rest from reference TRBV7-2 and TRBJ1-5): GAGVSQSPSNKVTEKGKDVELRCDPISGHTALYWYRQSLGQGLEFLIYFQGNSAPDKSGLPSDRFSAERTGGSVSTLTIQRTQQEDSAVYLCASSLGVGPPQHFGDGTRLSIL.

The CDR3 bases are TGCAGTGCTAGACCCGGCCGGGACAGGAGGTCCTACGAGCAGTACTTC. It translates to CSARPGRDRRSYEQYF. The chain uses TRBV20-1 and TRBJ2-7; 8 bases are shared with TRBD1. CDR1 and CDR2 from the germline V gene are DFQATT and SNEGSKA (reference sequence). After removal of 2 bases from V and 1 base from J, the junction contained 10 bases not matched to a gene. This CDR3 has 16 amino acids.

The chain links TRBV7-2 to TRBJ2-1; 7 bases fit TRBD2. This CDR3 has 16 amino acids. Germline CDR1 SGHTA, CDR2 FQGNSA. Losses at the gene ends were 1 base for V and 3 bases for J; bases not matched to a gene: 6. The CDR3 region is CASSLEGLAVYNEQFF. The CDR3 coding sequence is TGTGCCAGCAGCTTAGAAGGGCTAGCGGTCTACAATGAGCAGTTCTTC. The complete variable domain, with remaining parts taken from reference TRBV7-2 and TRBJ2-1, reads GAGVSQSPSNKVTEKGKDVELRCDPISGHTALYWYRQSLGQGLEFLIYFQGNSAPDKSGLPSDRFSAERTGGSVSTLTIQRTQQEDSAVYLCASSLEGLAVYNEQFFGPGTRLTVL.

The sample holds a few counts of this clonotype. CDR3 sequence: CSAREQFGLAGRLEQFF. Here the CDR3 DNA reads TGCAGTGCTAGAGAACAGTTCGGACTAGCGGGTCGTCTTGAGCAGTTCTTC. The genes are TRBV20-1 and TRBJ2-1; 11 nucleotides align to TRBD2. Trimming removed 0 bases from V and 9 bases from J; junction bases left unmatched: 13. Germline CDR1 and CDR2: DFQATT and SNEGSKA (reference sequence). This CDR3 region has 17 residues.

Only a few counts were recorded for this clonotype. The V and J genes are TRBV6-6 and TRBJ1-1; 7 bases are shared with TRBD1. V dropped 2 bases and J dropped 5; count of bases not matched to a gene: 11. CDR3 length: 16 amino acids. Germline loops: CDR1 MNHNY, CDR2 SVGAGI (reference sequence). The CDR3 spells CASSYDPTGAGTEAFF. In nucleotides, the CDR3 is TGTGCCAGCAGTTACGACCCTACAGGGGCAGGGACTGAAGCTTTCTTT.

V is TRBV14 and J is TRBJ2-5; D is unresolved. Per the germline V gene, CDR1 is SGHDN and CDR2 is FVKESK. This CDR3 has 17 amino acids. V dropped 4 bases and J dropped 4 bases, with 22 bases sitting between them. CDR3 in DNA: TGTGCCAGCAGCCTGGGCTTGGACCGCCGGTTAGGAGAGACCCAGTACTTC. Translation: CASSLGLDRRLGETQYF.

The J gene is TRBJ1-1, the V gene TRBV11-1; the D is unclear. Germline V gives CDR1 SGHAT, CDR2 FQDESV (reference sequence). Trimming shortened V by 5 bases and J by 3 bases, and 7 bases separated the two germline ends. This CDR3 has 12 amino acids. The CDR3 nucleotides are TGTGCCAGCAGCCTTAAGTACACTGAAGCTTTCTTT. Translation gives CASSLKYTEAFF.

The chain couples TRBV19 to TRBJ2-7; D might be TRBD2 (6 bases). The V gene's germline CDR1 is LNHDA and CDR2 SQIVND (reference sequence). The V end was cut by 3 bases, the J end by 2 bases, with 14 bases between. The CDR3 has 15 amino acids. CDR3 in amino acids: CASSIGGSDTYEQYF. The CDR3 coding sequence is TGTGCCAGTAGTATTGGGGGGTCTGACACCTACGAGCAGTACTTC.